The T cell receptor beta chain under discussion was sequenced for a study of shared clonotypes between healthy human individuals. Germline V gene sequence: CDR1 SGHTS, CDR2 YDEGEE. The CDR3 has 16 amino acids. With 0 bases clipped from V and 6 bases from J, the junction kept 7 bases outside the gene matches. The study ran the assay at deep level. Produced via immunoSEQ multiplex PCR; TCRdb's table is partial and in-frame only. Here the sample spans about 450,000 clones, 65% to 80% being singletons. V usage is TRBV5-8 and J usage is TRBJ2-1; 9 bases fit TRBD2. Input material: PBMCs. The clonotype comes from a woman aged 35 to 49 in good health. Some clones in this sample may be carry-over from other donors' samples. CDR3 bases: TGTGCCAGCAGCTTGGGGACTAGCGCGAGATCCAATGAGCAGTTCTTC. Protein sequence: CASSLGTSARSNEQFF.